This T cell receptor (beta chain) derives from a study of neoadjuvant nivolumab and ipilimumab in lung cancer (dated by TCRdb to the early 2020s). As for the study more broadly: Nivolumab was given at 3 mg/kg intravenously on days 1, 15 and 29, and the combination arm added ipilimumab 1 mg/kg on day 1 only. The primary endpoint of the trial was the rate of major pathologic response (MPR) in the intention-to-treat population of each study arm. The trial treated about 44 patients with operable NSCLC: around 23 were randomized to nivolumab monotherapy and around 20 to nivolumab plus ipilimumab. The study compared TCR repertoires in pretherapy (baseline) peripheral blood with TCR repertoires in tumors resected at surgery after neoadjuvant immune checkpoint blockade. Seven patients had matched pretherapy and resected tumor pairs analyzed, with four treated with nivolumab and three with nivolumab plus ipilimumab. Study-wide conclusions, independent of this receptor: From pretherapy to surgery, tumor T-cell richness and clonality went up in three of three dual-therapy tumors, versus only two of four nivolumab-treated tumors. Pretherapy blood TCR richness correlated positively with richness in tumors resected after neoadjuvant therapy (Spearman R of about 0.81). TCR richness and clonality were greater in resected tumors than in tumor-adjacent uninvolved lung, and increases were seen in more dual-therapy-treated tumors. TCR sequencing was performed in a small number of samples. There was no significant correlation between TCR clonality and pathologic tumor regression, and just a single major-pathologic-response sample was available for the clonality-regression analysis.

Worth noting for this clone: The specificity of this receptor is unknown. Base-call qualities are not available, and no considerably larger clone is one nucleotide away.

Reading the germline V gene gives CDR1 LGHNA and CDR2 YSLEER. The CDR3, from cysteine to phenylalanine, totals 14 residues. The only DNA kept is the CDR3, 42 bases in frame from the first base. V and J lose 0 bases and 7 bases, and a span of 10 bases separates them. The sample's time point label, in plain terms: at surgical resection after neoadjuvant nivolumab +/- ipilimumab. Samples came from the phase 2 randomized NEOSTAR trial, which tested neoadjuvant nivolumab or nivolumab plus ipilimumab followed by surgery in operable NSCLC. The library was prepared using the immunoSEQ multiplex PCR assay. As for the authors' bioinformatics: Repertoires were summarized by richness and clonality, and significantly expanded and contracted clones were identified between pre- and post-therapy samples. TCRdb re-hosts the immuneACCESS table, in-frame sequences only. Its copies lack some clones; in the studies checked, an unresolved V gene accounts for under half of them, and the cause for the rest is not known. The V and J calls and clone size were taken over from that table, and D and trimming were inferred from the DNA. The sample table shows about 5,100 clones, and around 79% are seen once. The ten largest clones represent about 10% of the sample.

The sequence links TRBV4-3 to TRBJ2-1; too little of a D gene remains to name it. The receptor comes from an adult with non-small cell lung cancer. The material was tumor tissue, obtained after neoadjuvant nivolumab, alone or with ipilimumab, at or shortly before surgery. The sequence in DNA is TGCGCCAGCAGCCAAGAATCACTCAGGAATGAGCAGTTCTTC. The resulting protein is CASSQESLRNEQFF.